Following are 20 T cell receptor beta chains from one sample sequenced in a study of T cell responses to AZD1222 COVID-19 vaccine. Clones were sequenced by immunoSEQ multiplex PCR, and TCRdb holds only the in-frame ones, with some missing. The sample records 150,000 or so clones, under 95% being singletons. The sequenced sample was peripheral blood, obtained on day 0 of AZD1222 vaccination. These receptors were taken from an adult in good health.

J is TRBJ1-4 and V is TRBV27, with D uncertain. The CDR3 is 15 amino acids. V lost 2 bases and J lost 7, with 14 bases in between. Germline V CDR1 and CDR2: MNHEY, SMNVEV (reference sequence). CDR3 sequence: CASSLMAGRREKLFF. The CDR3 region has the DNA TGTGCCAGCAGTTTAATGGCGGGGAGGCGTGAAAAACTGTTTTTT. Drawing the rest from reference TRBV27 and TRBJ1-4, the complete variable domain is EAQVTQNPRYLITVTGKKLTVTCSQNMNHEYMSWYRQDPGLGLRQIYYSMNVEVTDKGDVPEGYKVSRKEKRNFPLILESPSPNQTSLYFCASSLMAGRREKLFFGSGTQLSVL.

The rearrangement uses TRBV24-1 and TRBJ2-2; TRBD2 might be the D (6 bases). CDR3 size: 16 residues. Trimming cost V 3 bases and J 1 base, with 11 bases left between them. Germline CDR1 and CDR2: KGHDR and SFDVKD. CDR3 DNA sequence: TGTGCCACCAGTGATGGGGGTAGCGGGAACACCGGGGAGCTGTTTTTT. It is translated as CATSDGGSGNTGELFF.

The chain links TRBV20-1 to TRBJ2-5, with D hard to call. The germline CDR1 and CDR2 sequences are DFQATT and SNEGSKA (reference sequence). There are 12 residues in the CDR3. V lost 3 bases and J 2 bases, leaving 7 bases between the germline ends. The CDR3 sequence is CSASPNQETQYF. CDR3 DNA: TGCAGTGCTAGTCCCAATCAAGAGACCCAGTACTTC.

As for this clone: Other DNA sequences from this sample encode an identical CDR3 as well. The chain combines TRBV2 with TRBJ2-2, with D hard to call. V was trimmed by 6 bases and J by 5 bases, leaving 7 bases between them. Germline values: CDR1 SNHLY, CDR2 FYNNEI. The CDR3 spans 12 residues. Written as DNA, the CDR3 is TGTGCCAGCAGCGAAAGAACCGGGGAGCTGTTTTTT. This sequence encodes CASSERTGELFF. The whole variable domain, filled in from reference TRBV2 and TRBJ2-2, reads EPEVTQTPSHQVTQMGQEVILRCVPISNHLYFYWYRQILGQKVEFLVSFYNNEISEKSEIFDDQFSVERPDGSNFTLKIRSTKLEDSAMYFCASSERTGELFFGEGSRLTVL.

This sequence joins TRBV25-1 and TRBJ2-1, with 9 bases fitting TRBD2. The CDR3 contains 15 residues. V trimming: 3 bases; J trimming: 8 bases; junction bases outside the gene matches: 8. CDR1 is MGHDK and CDR2 is SYGVNS in the germline V gene. The CDR3 spells CASSDRRGGRHEQFF. The CDR3, as DNA: TGTGCCAGCAGTGACCGGCGGGGGGGCCGTCATGAGCAGTTCTTC.

This sequence joins TRBV27 and TRBJ1-5; D gene unclear. Trimming stripped 2 bases from V and 2 bases from J, with 4 bases between. This CDR3 comprises 13 residues. Germline CDR1 MNHEY, CDR2 SMNVEV (reference sequence). CDR3 sequence (DNA): TGTGCCAGCAGTTTACAGCGCAATCAGCCCCAGCATTTT. The encoded protein is CASSLQRNQPQHF.

The genes are TRBV25-1 and TRBJ2-3; either TRBD1 or TRBD2 may fit D (5 bases each). V lost 0 bases, J lost 6 bases, and 16 bases lay in between. CDR1 MGHDK and CDR2 SYGVNS come from the germline V gene. This CDR3 has 16 residues. In DNA form, the CDR3 reads TGTGCCAGCAGTGAATATTTGTCGGGGCTAGGGGATACGCAGTATTTT. Amino acids: CASSEYLSGLGDTQYF.

This sequence joins TRBV11-2 and TRBJ2-1; TRBD1 or TRBD2 may be the D gene (5 bases each). This CDR3 is built from 18 residues. Germline assignment: CDR1 SGHAT and CDR2 FQNNGV. V was cut by 0 bases and J by 4 bases, with 19 bases left in between. This chain's CDR3 is CASSLDGWAGRPYNEQFF. The CDR3, as DNA: TGTGCCAGCAGCTTAGATGGTTGGGCAGGGAGACCTTACAATGAGCAGTTCTTC.

The chain links TRBV18 to TRBJ1-5; maybe TRBD1 (5 bases). The CDR3 totals 14 residues. The germline gives CDR1 KGHSH, CDR2 LQKENI. Trimming shortened V by 4 bases and J by 3 bases, and 10 bases separated the two germline ends. CDR3 sequence: CASSRDRNNQPQHF. CDR3 DNA: TGTGCCAGCTCACGCGACAGAAACAATCAGCCCCAGCATTTT.

V and J are TRBV27 and TRBJ1-4; a weak D match, TRBD1 (5 bases). V lost 6 bases to trimming and J lost 8 bases, with 7 bases between them. CDR1 and CDR2 from the germline V gene are MNHEY and SMNVEV (reference sequence). The CDR3 has 11 amino acids. The CDR3 DNA reads as TGTGCCAGCAGGGGGGACGAAAAACTGTTTTTT. Residues: CASRGDEKLFF.

This rearrangement joins TRBV30 to TRBJ1-5; maybe TRBD1 (6 bases). Deletions cut 1 base from V and 9 bases from J, with 13 bases between. CDR3 length equals 13 residues. Germline CDR1 reads GTSNPN; CDR2 reads SVGIG (reference sequence). CDR3 residues: CAWSADSFRPQHF. The CDR3 bases are TGTGCCTGGAGTGCGGACAGCTTTCGGCCCCAGCATTTT. The full variable domain, with the rest looked up from reference TRBV30 and TRBJ1-5, is SQTIHQWPATLVQPVGSPLSLECTVEGTSNPNLYWYRQAAGRGLQLLFYSVGIGQISSEVPQNLSASRPQDRQFILSSKKLLLSDSGFYLCAWSADSFRPQHFGDGTRLSIL.

This rearrangement joins TRBV19 to TRBJ2-3; D is unresolved. Germline V gives CDR1 LNHDA, CDR2 SQIVND (reference sequence). The V gene lost 6 bases and the J gene lost 1 base, with 8 bases spanning the gap. The CDR3 spans 13 residues. The CDR3 bases are TGTGCCAGTAGCGTCAGTCGCACAGATACGCAGTATTTT. It codes for CASSVSRTDTQYF.

The chain recombines TRBV6-5 with TRBJ2-7; the match to TRBD2 covers 11 bases. The J segment lost 3 bases and the V segment lost 8 bases, leaving 6 bases of the junction unmatched. The length of the CDR3 is 14 residues. Germline V gene sequence: CDR1 MNHEY, CDR2 SVGAGI. The CDR3 here is CASGQGTSGYEQYF. The CDR3 bases are TGTGCCAGCGGACAGGGGACTAGCGGCTACGAGCAGTACTTC.

V gene TRBV4-3 combines with J gene TRBJ1-2; D possibly corresponds to TRBD1 (5 bases). With 0 bases removed from V and 7 bases from J, the gap between germline ends came to 9 bases. Germline assignment: CDR1 LGHNA and CDR2 YSLEER. The CDR3 has 13 amino acids. CDR3 in DNA: TGCGCCAGCAGCCAAGATAGGGGAGGTGGCTACACCTTC. Translating gives CASSQDRGGGYTF.

This clone appeared a single time. The chain's CDR3 is CASRGVLTEAFF. The DNA of the CDR3 is TGCGCCAGCCGCGGGGTCCTCACTGAAGCTTTCTTT. The V call is TRBV5-1, the J call TRBJ1-1; D ambiguous. Trimming shortened V by 7 bases and J by 4 bases, and 11 bases separated the two germline ends. The CDR3 length is 12 residues. Germline V gives CDR1 SGHRS, CDR2 YFSETQ.

This sequence joins TRBV18 and TRBJ2-1; 9 bases fit TRBD2. The CDR3 runs 15 residues. Germline CDR1 reads KGHSH; CDR2 reads LQKENI. V dropped 3 bases and J dropped 9; count of bases not matched to a gene: 9. The CDR3 bases are TGTGCCAGCTCACCGGTGGCGGGGGGGCCCTTTGAGCAGTTCTTC. Translation: CASSPVAGGPFEQFF.

This CDR3 is CASSFTRTSSYEQYF. CDR3 DNA: TGCGCCAGCAGCTTCACCAGGACTAGCAGCTACGAGCAGTACTTC. The chain joins TRBV5-1 to TRBJ2-7, with TRBD2 identical over 8 bases. The length of the CDR3 is 15 residues. Germline lookup yields CDR1 SGHRS and CDR2 YFSETQ. Trimming cost V 2 bases and J 3 bases; bases outside gene matches: 7.

This clone appeared a few times. V is TRBV18 and J is TRBJ2-5; D unresolved. Germline CDR1 and CDR2: KGHSH and LQKENI. V lost 4 bases and J lost 2, with 8 bases in between. The CDR3 extends over 13 amino acids. DNA for the CDR3: TGTGCCAGCTCACGGCAGAGACAAGAGACCCAGTACTTC. This encodes CASSRQRQETQYF. The full variable domain, rest sourced from reference TRBV18 and TRBJ2-5, is NAGVMQNPRHLVRRRGQEARLRCSPMKGHSHVYWYRQLPEEGLKFMVYLQKENIIDESGMPKERFSAEFPKEGPSILRIQQVVRGDSAAYFCASSRQRQETQYFGPGTRLLVL.

The V and J genes are TRBV9 and TRBJ1-3; D may be TRBD1 (6 bases). The CDR3 is 17 residues long. CDR1 and CDR2 (germline): SGDLS, YYNGEE. Trimming cost V 3 bases and J 13 bases, with 29 bases left between them. CDR3 protein: CASSADSSGPSRSGIYF. CDR3 DNA sequence: TGTGCCAGCAGCGCGGACAGCTCGGGTCCCAGCCGTTCGGGGATATATTTT.

The chain links TRBV20-1 to TRBJ2-1; 8 bases match TRBD2. CDR1 DFQATT and CDR2 SNEGSKA come from the germline V gene (reference sequence). The CDR3 length is 16 residues. V trimming: 3 bases; J trimming: 8 bases; junction bases outside the gene matches: 15. Here the CDR3 reads CSASSARGGIVDEQFF. The CDR3 nucleotides are TGCAGTGCTAGTTCGGCTCGGGGGGGTATTGTAGATGAGCAGTTCTTC.